A selection of T cell receptor beta chains follows, all from one sample in a study of human T cells and chemical hapten exposure. TCRdb reanalysed the RACE reads using MiXCR and keeps one entry per CDR3 protein. The sample records about 84,000 distinct CDR3 sequences, about 10% being singletons. The source was whole blood, collected in connection with sensitization to the hapten diphenylcyclopropenone (DPC). These receptors all come from a woman in her fifties or sixties with alopecia areata. Some clones in this sample may be carry-over from other donors' samples. The CDR3 runs from the conserved cysteine through the conserved F or W. D genes are given only for firm matches. The size entry is marked missing in some rows and otherwise reads once, few, many or a size class.

size: many; V: TRBV29-1; length: 13; J: TRBJ2-1; D: -; DNA: TGCAGCGTTGAAGTCAGTCAGGGGAGTGAGCAGTTCTTC; CDR3: CSVEVSQGSEQFF
size: few; V: TRBV12-3/TRBV12-4; length: 18; J: TRBJ2-1; D: TRBD2; DNA: TGTGCCAGCAGGGGGGGACTAGCGGGAGGGCCTGGTTTCAATGAGCAGTTCTTC; CDR3: CASRGGLAGGPGFNEQFF
size: many; V: TRBV16; length: 15; J: TRBJ1-1; D: -; DNA: TGTGCCAGCAGCCAATCGAGTAGGGGAACGATTGAAGCTTTCTTT; CDR3: CASSQSSRGTIEAFF
size: few; V: TRBV3-1; length: 13; J: TRBJ2-7; D: -; DNA: TGTGCCAGCAGCCAATTAGGGGCCTACGAGCAGTACTTC; CDR3: CASSQLGAYEQYF
size: many; V: TRBV5-5; length: 18; J: TRBJ2-1; D: -; DNA: TGTGCCAGCATGGGAGGACACGTCGTGCGGAGCTCCTACAATGAGCAGTTCTTC; CDR3: CASMGGHVVRSSYNEQFF
size: -; V: TRBV20-1; length: 12; J: TRBJ2-7; D: -; DNA: TGCAGTGCTAACCGGGAGTACTACGAGCAGTACTTC; CDR3: CSANREYYEQYF
size: many; V: TRBV30; length: 16; J: TRBJ1-5; D: TRBD1; DNA: TGTGCCTGGAGGAGACAGGGGGCCGGTAGCAATCAGCCCCAGCATTTT; CDR3: CAWRRQGAGSNQPQHF
size: many; V: TRBV30; length: 15; J: TRBJ2-7; D: TRBD2; DNA: TGTGCCTGGAGTGTAGCGGCTAGCGGGAGGAACGAGCAGTACTTC; CDR3: CAWSVAASGRNEQYF
size: many; V: TRBV6-2/TRBV6-3; length: 15; J: TRBJ2-5; D: -; DNA: TGTGCCAGCAGCCGCAGGGGAAGTCGCCAAGAGACCCAGTACTTC; CDR3: CASSRRGSRQETQYF
size: few; V: TRBV20-1; length: 14; J: TRBJ2-4; D: TRBD2; DNA: TGCAGTGCGGTCGGGGGAGGGGCCAAAAACATTCAGTACTTC; CDR3: CSAVGGGAKNIQYF
size: few; V: TRBV10-1; length: 14; J: TRBJ2-7; D: -; DNA: TGCGCCAGCAGTGTATCCAGGGTATCCTACGAGCAGTACTTC; CDR3: CASSVSRVSYEQYF
size: few; V: TRBV12-3/TRBV12-4; length: 15; J: TRBJ2-1; D: -; DNA: TGTGCCAGCAGTCCCGGAGACAGGGCGGGGGATGAGCAGTTCTTC; CDR3: CASSPGDRAGDEQFF
size: many; V: TRBV6-6; length: 19; J: TRBJ2-1; D: TRBD2; DNA: TGTGCCAGCACCCAGATGGCCCCTAGCGGGAGGACCCCCTACAATGAGCAGTTCTTC; CDR3: CASTQMAPSGRTPYNEQFF
size: many; V: TRBV4-2; length: 13; J: TRBJ2-5; D: -; DNA: TGTGCCAGCAGCCAAGGCAGAAAAGAGACCCAGTACTTC; CDR3: CASSQGRKETQYF
size: many; V: TRBV3-1; length: 13; J: TRBJ2-7; D: -; DNA: TGTGCCAGCAGCCAAGGGGGTGGATACGAGCAGTACTTC; CDR3: CASSQGGGYEQYF
size: many; V: TRBV27; length: 15; J: TRBJ1-5; D: -; DNA: TGTGCCAGCAGTTTTTCCGGCAGGGTGTCTCAGCCCCAGCATTTT; CDR3: CASSFSGRVSQPQHF
size: few; V: TRBV28; length: 12; J: TRBJ2-3; D: -; DNA: TGTGCCAGCAGGTGGAGCACAGATACGCAGTATTTT; CDR3: CASRWSTDTQYF
size: -; V: TRBV5-4; length: 18; J: TRBJ1-1; D: -; DNA: TGTGCCAGCAGCTCTTTTTGGACGGGGAAAGGGACCGGTTCTGAAGCTTTCTTT; CDR3: CASSSFWTGKGTGSEAFF
size: many; V: TRBV28; length: 16; J: TRBJ1-5; D: -; DNA: TGTGCCAGCAGTTCCCTCGCGGGCACTTACAATCAGCCCCAGCATTTT; CDR3: CASSSLAGTYNQPQHF
size: -; V: TRBV20-1; length: 15; J: TRBJ2-1; D: TRBD2; DNA: TGCAGTGTCAGCGCTAGCGGGAGAGGAATTAATGAGCAGTTCTTC; CDR3: CSVSASGRGINEQFF
size: many; V: TRBV7-9; length: 14; J: TRBJ2-2; D: -; DNA: TGTGCCAGCAGCGAGGACCTGAGGACCGGGGAGCTGTTTTTT; CDR3: CASSEDLRTGELFF
size: few; V: TRBV12-3/TRBV12-4; length: 15; J: TRBJ1-4; D: -; DNA: TGTGCCAGCCGCCGGGACACATCAACTAATGAAAAACTGTTTTTT; CDR3: CASRRDTSTNEKLFF
size: many; V: TRBV29-1; length: 13; J: TRBJ1-6; D: TRBD1; DNA: TGCAGCGTCGGGACAGGGTATAATTCACCCCTCCACTTT; CDR3: CSVGTGYNSPLHF
size: -; V: TRBV30; length: 11; J: TRBJ1-1; D: -; DNA: TGTGCCGGGGCAGGGGTCACTGAAGCTTTCTTT; CDR3: CAGAGVTEAFF
size: many; V: TRBV29-1; length: 14; J: TRBJ1-1; D: TRBD1; DNA: TGCAGCGTTGCAGGGGGAGGGTCGAACACTGAAGCTTTCTTT; CDR3: CSVAGGGSNTEAFF
size: few; V: TRBV9; length: 13; J: TRBJ2-7; D: TRBD2; DNA: TGTGCCAGCAGCGTTACTAGCGGATACGAGCAGTACTTC; CDR3: CASSVTSGYEQYF
size: -; V: TRBV20-1; length: 14; J: TRBJ2-7; D: TRBD2; DNA: TGCAGTGCCAACCGACGTACTAGCGTGTACGAGCAGTACTTC; CDR3: CSANRRTSVYEQYF
size: few; V: TRBV6-2/TRBV6-3; length: 20; J: TRBJ2-1; D: TRBD2; DNA: TGTGCCAGCAAAACTCTAGCGGGAGCGATACCCTCCATCCCATACAATGAGCAGTTCTTC; CDR3: CASKTLAGAIPSIPYNEQFF
size: -; V: TRBV20-1; length: 11; J: TRBJ2-7; D: -; DNA: TGCAGTGCTAGATGGGGCTACGAGCAGTACTTC; CDR3: CSARWGYEQYF
size: many; V: TRBV18; length: 16; J: TRBJ2-2; D: TRBD1; DNA: TGTGCCAGCTCATCTGACAGGGGGCCCTCCCCCGGGGAGCTGTTTTTT; CDR3: CASSSDRGPSPGELFF
size: -; V: TRBV30; length: 16; J: TRBJ2-7; D: -; DNA: TGTGCCTGGAGGGAATTAATCTGGGGGGCGTCGTACGAGCAGTACTTC; CDR3: CAWRELIWGASYEQYF
size: few; V: TRBV12-3/TRBV12-4; length: 12; J: TRBJ2-2; D: -; DNA: TGTGCCAGCAGTTTGACTCTCGGGGAGCTGTTTTTT; CDR3: CASSLTLGELFF
size: many; V: TRBV5-1; length: 15; J: TRBJ2-7; D: -; DNA: TGCGCCAGCACCCGGGGCGGCAGGGCGTCCTACGAGCAGTACTTC; CDR3: CASTRGGRASYEQYF